This TCR beta chain stems from a study of human T cells and chemical hapten exposure. This clonotype appeared many times. The library put unique molecular identifiers onto individual cDNA molecules. From the reads, TCRdb called clonotypes with MiXCR, one entry per CDR3 protein. The table has about 120,000 distinct CDR3 sequences, over 6.5% seen once. This CDR3 has 14 amino acids. V dropped 6 bases and J dropped 0 bases, with 9 bases sitting between them. The germline gives CDR1 SNHLY, CDR2 FYNNEI. Whole blood, unfractionated, served as the material for total RNA extraction. This TCR came from a human donor in good health. Some clones in this sample may be carry-over from other donors' samples. Specimen: whole blood. The chain links TRBV2 to TRBJ1-3, with D maybe TRBD1 (6 bases). The CDR3 bases are TGTGCCAGCAGCAGGGGTCGCTCTGGAAACACCATATATTTT. Its protein is CASSRGRSGNTIYF.